Listed below are T cell receptor beta chains from one sample, sequenced in a study of cytomegalovirus exposure and HLA in healthy donors. The protocol was immunoSEQ multiplex PCR, while the TCRdb copy is restricted to in-frame clones and leaves out a portion. The sample records hundreds of thousands of clones, approximately 78% being singletons. The material sequenced was PBMCs. The receptors derive from a male donor in good health and CMV-seronegative. Both conserved end residues are part of each CDR3. Each record gives: D gene, clone size, J gene, V gene, CDR3 DNA, CDR3 protein. D genes are given only for firm matches. For some rows the clone size is stated as once, few or many, or as a class when expanded; others skip it.

D gene: TRBD1
clone size: .
J gene: TRBJ1-4
V gene: TRBV2
CDR3 DNA: TGTGCCAGCGCACAGGGGACGACCCCGAGTTTTCCAGAAAAACTGTTTTTT
CDR3 protein: CASAQGTTPSFPEKLFF

D gene: TRBD1
clone size: .
J gene: TRBJ1-5
V gene: TRBV7-2
CDR3 DNA: TGTGCCAGCAGTCGCGAGACAGGGCCCAATCAGCCCCAGCATTTT
CDR3 protein: CASSRETGPNQPQHF

D gene: .
clone size: .
J gene: TRBJ2-3
V gene: TRBV7-7
CDR3 DNA: TGTGCCAGCAGCCGGTTGTGCGACTACCTCGCGGATACGCAGTATTTT
CDR3 protein: CASSRLCDYLADTQYF

D gene: TRBD1
clone size: once
J gene: TRBJ2-5
V gene: TRBV19
CDR3 DNA: TGTGCCAGTAGTAACCGACAGGGAAGGTTGAGAGAGACCCAGTACTTC
CDR3 protein: CASSNRQGRLRETQYF

D gene: TRBD1
clone size: once
J gene: TRBJ2-7
V gene: TRBV2
CDR3 DNA: TGTGCCAGCAGGGGACAGTCGAGCTCCTACGAGCAGTACTTC
CDR3 protein: CASRGQSSSYEQYF

D gene: .
clone size: .
J gene: TRBJ2-7
V gene: TRBV19
CDR3 DNA: TGTGCCAGTAAGAGCGGGCCCTACGAGCAGTACTTC
CDR3 protein: CASKSGPYEQYF

D gene: .
clone size: few
J gene: TRBJ1-5
V gene: TRBV7-9
CDR3 DNA: TGTGCCAGCAGCTCTCCGGGAGCAATTCAGCCCCAGCATTTT
CDR3 protein: CASSSPGAIQPQHF

D gene: TRBD2
clone size: .
J gene: TRBJ2-1
V gene: TRBV19
CDR3 DNA: TGTGCCAGTAGTGCCGGGACTAGAATCGGTGAGCAGTTCTTC
CDR3 protein: CASSAGTRIGEQFF

D gene: .
clone size: .
J gene: TRBJ2-3
V gene: TRBV10-3
CDR3 DNA: TGTGCCATCAGTGTCGGAGAAAGTAAGGATACGCAGTATTTT
CDR3 protein: CAISVGESKDTQYF

D gene: TRBD1
clone size: few
J gene: TRBJ1-1
V gene: TRBV5-1
CDR3 DNA: TGCGCCAGCAGCCCCGGCGACAGGGTAGCATGGAACACTGAAGCTTTCTTT
CDR3 protein: CASSPGDRVAWNTEAFF

D gene: TRBD1
clone size: .
J gene: TRBJ2-7
V gene: TRBV19
CDR3 DNA: TGTGCCATACTACACTCCTCGGGACAGGGGGGTTACTACGAGCAGTACTTC
CDR3 protein: CAILHSSGQGGYYEQYF

D gene: TRBD2
clone size: .
J gene: TRBJ2-7
V gene: TRBV6-1
CDR3 DNA: TGTGCCAGCAGTGGGCTAGCGGGAGGTACCTACGAGCAGTACTTC
CDR3 protein: CASSGLAGGTYEQYF

D gene: TRBD1
clone size: few
J gene: TRBJ2-5
V gene: TRBV5-1
CDR3 DNA: TGCGCCAGCAGCTCCCGAACCATAGGGACAGGGCCCCAAGAGACCCAGTACTTC
CDR3 protein: CASSSRTIGTGPQETQYF

D gene: .
clone size: few
J gene: TRBJ1-2
V gene: TRBV28
CDR3 DNA: TGTGCCAGCAGTTTACCGTCCGGGTATGGCTACACCTTC
CDR3 protein: CASSLPSGYGYTF

D gene: TRBD1
clone size: .
J gene: TRBJ2-7
V gene: TRBV15
CDR3 DNA: TGTGCCACCAGCAGAGAGGGGATCCCGGGACAGGGGAACTCCTACGAGCAGTACTTC
CDR3 protein: CATSREGIPGQGNSYEQYF

D gene: .
clone size: .
J gene: TRBJ1-3
V gene: TRBV5-1
CDR3 DNA: TGCGCCAGCAGCCCCCTTACCCGGTCAACATCAGGGAACACCATATATTTT
CDR3 protein: CASSPLTRSTSGNTIYF

D gene: TRBD1
clone size: once
J gene: TRBJ1-2
V gene: TRBV28
CDR3 DNA: TGTGCCAGCAGTCGGAAATCGACAGGGCTATATGGCTACACCTTC
CDR3 protein: CASSRKSTGLYGYTF

D gene: .
clone size: .
J gene: TRBJ2-7
V gene: TRBV6-6
CDR3 DNA: TGTGCCAGCAGTAACGTCGGCTACGAGCAGTACTTC
CDR3 protein: CASSNVGYEQYF

D gene: TRBD2
clone size: .
J gene: TRBJ2-2
V gene: TRBV2
CDR3 DNA: TGTGCCAGCATCCGGGAGGGGTCCGGGGAGCTGTTTTTT
CDR3 protein: CASIREGSGELFF

D gene: .
clone size: .
J gene: TRBJ1-1
V gene: TRBV5-6
CDR3 DNA: TGTGCCAGCAGCTTGGGATGGGGGGGAGCTGAAGCTTTCTTT
CDR3 protein: CASSLGWGGAEAFF

D gene: TRBD1
clone size: .
J gene: TRBJ1-5
V gene: TRBV29-1
CDR3 DNA: TGCAGCGTTCAGACAGGGGTGGGCAATCAGCCCCAGCATTTT
CDR3 protein: CSVQTGVGNQPQHF

D gene: .
clone size: .
J gene: TRBJ2-6
V gene: TRBV5-1
CDR3 DNA: TGCGCCAGCAAGAGAGGCGTTAGCTCTGGGGCCAACGTCCTGACTTTC
CDR3 protein: CASKRGVSSGANVLTF

D gene: .
clone size: .
J gene: TRBJ1-1
V gene: TRBV27
CDR3 DNA: TGTGCCAGCAGTTCTTCAGTTGCTGAAGCTTTCTTT
CDR3 protein: CASSSSVAEAFF

D gene: TRBD2
clone size: .
J gene: TRBJ2-2
V gene: TRBV19
CDR3 DNA: TGTGCCAGTAGTATCGGACTAGCGGTTGTTCAAGGGGAGCTGTTTTTT
CDR3 protein: CASSIGLAVVQGELFF

D gene: TRBD2
clone size: .
J gene: TRBJ2-7
V gene: TRBV28
CDR3 DNA: TGTGCCAGCAGTTTGTGGACTAGCGGGAGTTACGAGCAGTACTTC
CDR3 protein: CASSLWTSGSYEQYF

D gene: TRBD1
clone size: .
J gene: TRBJ1-1
V gene: TRBV28
CDR3 DNA: TGTGCCAGCGGATGGACAGGGGCCATGAACACTGAAGCTTTCTTT
CDR3 protein: CASGWTGAMNTEAFF

D gene: TRBD1
clone size: .
J gene: TRBJ2-7
V gene: TRBV29-1
CDR3 DNA: TGCAGCGTCGGGACAGGGGTCTCCTACGAGCAGTACTTC
CDR3 protein: CSVGTGVSYEQYF

D gene: .
clone size: .
J gene: TRBJ1-2
V gene: TRBV28
CDR3 DNA: TGTGCCAGCAGTTCGACCACTCCCATCCCCGGGGTTAACTATGGCTACACCTTC
CDR3 protein: CASSSTTPIPGVNYGYTF

D gene: .
clone size: .
J gene: TRBJ1-5
V gene: TRBV5-6
CDR3 DNA: TGTGCCAGCAGCTCAACAGGGAAGAACAATCAGCCCCAGCATTTT
CDR3 protein: CASSSTGKNNQPQHF

D gene: TRBD1
clone size: few
J gene: TRBJ1-1
V gene: TRBV25-1
CDR3 DNA: TGTGCCAGCCAGGGGGCAGGGAGCACTGAAGCTTTCTTT
CDR3 protein: CASQGAGSTEAFF

D gene: TRBD2
clone size: .
J gene: TRBJ2-3
V gene: TRBV6-5
CDR3 DNA: TGTGCCAGCAGTCCGGGGGGGGCAGCGACCCATACGCAGTATTTT
CDR3 protein: CASSPGGAATHTQYF

D gene: TRBD2
clone size: .
J gene: TRBJ2-4
V gene: TRBV5-8
CDR3 DNA: TGTGCCAGCAGCTTCAGACTAGCGGCCTACTTC
CDR3 protein: CASSFRLAAYF

D gene: .
clone size: .
J gene: TRBJ1-5
V gene: TRBV11-2
CDR3 DNA: TGTGCCAGCAGCTCCCTATCCGGGGGGCGAAGCAATCAGCCCCAGCATTTT
CDR3 protein: CASSSLSGGRSNQPQHF

D gene: TRBD2
clone size: .
J gene: TRBJ2-7
V gene: TRBV6-5
CDR3 DNA: TGTGCCAGCACCTACCTAGCGGGAGGATTCTACGAGCAGTACTTC
CDR3 protein: CASTYLAGGFYEQYF

D gene: TRBD1
clone size: few
J gene: TRBJ2-5
V gene: TRBV14
CDR3 DNA: TGTGCCAGCAGCCAAGGCCTCCGGACAGGGAAGACCCAGTACTTC
CDR3 protein: CASSQGLRTGKTQYF

D gene: TRBD1
clone size: .
J gene: TRBJ2-2
V gene: TRBV10-3
CDR3 DNA: TGTGCCATTGGGACAGGGGGCAACACCGGGGAGCTGTTTTTT
CDR3 protein: CAIGTGGNTGELFF

D gene: .
clone size: .
J gene: TRBJ2-1
V gene: TRBV27
CDR3 DNA: TGTGCCAGCAGTTCAGACCGCACTGGGAGTATATTTGGGCAGTTCTTC
CDR3 protein: CASSSDRTGSIFGQFF

D gene: TRBD2
clone size: .
J gene: TRBJ2-1
V gene: TRBV28
CDR3 DNA: TGTGCCAGCAGAACTACCGGGACTAGCGGCTACAATGAGCAGTTCTTC
CDR3 protein: CASRTTGTSGYNEQFF

D gene: TRBD2
clone size: .
J gene: TRBJ2-3
V gene: TRBV6-4
CDR3 DNA: TGTGCCAGCAGTTACGGAGCGGGAGGGAGGTCAGATACGCAGTATTTT
CDR3 protein: CASSYGAGGRSDTQYF

D gene: .
clone size: .
J gene: TRBJ1-2
V gene: TRBV14
CDR3 DNA: TGTGCCAGCAGCCAAATAACAGGGTATGGCTACACCTTC
CDR3 protein: CASSQITGYGYTF

D gene: .
clone size: .
J gene: TRBJ1-4
V gene: TRBV27
CDR3 DNA: TGTGCCAGCACCCCCGGGGGGACCAATGAAAAACTGTTTTTT
CDR3 protein: CASTPGGTNEKLFF

D gene: .
clone size: .
J gene: TRBJ1-5
V gene: TRBV28
CDR3 DNA: TGTGCCAGCAGTTTACTTCATCAGCCCCAGCATTTT
CDR3 protein: CASSLLHQPQHF

D gene: TRBD2
clone size: .
J gene: TRBJ2-5
V gene: TRBV7-9
CDR3 DNA: TGTGCCAGCAGCCTGACTAGCGGGAGGCTCCAAGAGACCCAGTACTTC
CDR3 protein: CASSLTSGRLQETQYF

D gene: TRBD2
clone size: .
J gene: TRBJ2-1
V gene: TRBV9
CDR3 DNA: TGTGCCAGCACCCGAACGACTGGACTAGCGGGAGCTGAGCAGTTCTTC
CDR3 protein: CASTRTTGLAGAEQFF

D gene: .
clone size: .
J gene: TRBJ2-5
V gene: TRBV2
CDR3 DNA: TGTGCCAGCGATAACTTCAGGGATGTAGGAGAGACCCAGTACTTC
CDR3 protein: CASDNFRDVGETQYF

D gene: TRBD2
clone size: .
J gene: TRBJ2-7
V gene: TRBV7-2
CDR3 DNA: TGTGCCAGCAGCCCGGGACTAGCGGGAGGGTGGGAGCAGTACTTC
CDR3 protein: CASSPGLAGGWEQYF

D gene: .
clone size: .
J gene: TRBJ1-3
V gene: TRBV21-1
CDR3 DNA: TGTGCCAGCAGCTCAGGGGAAGCCAAAGGCTCTGGAAACACCATATATTTT
CDR3 protein: CASSSGEAKGSGNTIYF

D gene: .
clone size: .
J gene: TRBJ1-1
V gene: TRBV7-9
CDR3 DNA: TGTGCCAGCAGCTTAACCGGGACATCGAACACTGAAGCTTTCTTT
CDR3 protein: CASSLTGTSNTEAFF

D gene: .
clone size: .
J gene: TRBJ2-3
V gene: TRBV18
CDR3 DNA: TGTGCCAGCTCACAACAGTCTAGCACAGATACGCAGTATTTT
CDR3 protein: CASSQQSSTDTQYF

D gene: TRBD2
clone size: .
J gene: TRBJ2-2
V gene: TRBV4-1
CDR3 DNA: TGCGCCAGCAGCCCCTGGGGTAGCGGGAAATTTGTGGGCACCGGGGAGCTGTTTTTT
CDR3 protein: CASSPWGSGKFVGTGELFF

D gene: TRBD2
clone size: few
J gene: TRBJ2-7
V gene: TRBV19
CDR3 DNA: TGTGCCAGTAGTCCCCGGACTAGCGGGAGCTACGAGCAGTACTTC
CDR3 protein: CASSPRTSGSYEQYF

D gene: .
clone size: .
J gene: TRBJ2-1
V gene: TRBV7-2
CDR3 DNA: TGTGCCAGCAGCTTAGCTTTGGCTAGCGTGAGCTCCTACAATGAGCAGTTCTTC
CDR3 protein: CASSLALASVSSYNEQFF

D gene: TRBD1
clone size: .
J gene: TRBJ1-4
V gene: TRBV6-6
CDR3 DNA: TGTGCCAGCAGACCAAGGACAGGGGTAGGAGAAAAACTGTTTTTT
CDR3 protein: CASRPRTGVGEKLFF

D gene: .
clone size: .
J gene: TRBJ2-1
V gene: TRBV6-1
CDR3 DNA: TGTGCCAGCAGTGAAGAGAGTGAGCAGTTCTTC
CDR3 protein: CASSEESEQFF

D gene: .
clone size: .
J gene: TRBJ1-1
V gene: TRBV5-6
CDR3 DNA: TGTGCCAGCAGCTCAGACAGGCACGGCGGGGCTTTCTTT
CDR3 protein: CASSSDRHGGAFF